The 7 T cell receptor beta chains listed next were all sequenced from one sample in a study of CD8 T cells in ankylosing spondylitis. TCRdb re-called the 5' RACE reads with MiXCR, one entry per CDR3 protein. The profile shows 750,000 to 850,000 distinct CDR3 sequences, approximately 12% of them singletons. Overall study findings and caveats: Typical of ankylosing spondylitis blood, it appeared, was a TCR beta motif of eight highly homologous variants.

The antigens for these receptors are not known. Sample: blood, either unsorted or a sorted T cell fraction (not recorded which). The receptor source for this set is a male donor with ankylosing spondylitis.

This clonotype showed up just a few times. The V call is TRBV20-1, the J call TRBJ2-7; TRBD2 matches at 10 bases. V was clipped by 4 bases and J by 3 bases; unmatched bases: 9. The germline V gene has CDR1 DFQATT and CDR2 SNEGSKA (reference sequence). This CDR3 has 15 residues. DNA for the CDR3: TGCAGTGCTACCCCCCCGGCTAGCGGGAGCTACGAGCAGTACTTC. It translates to CSATPPASGSYEQYF.

This clonotype was observed at least ten times. The chain recombines TRBV29-1 with TRBJ2-7; 10 bases match TRBD2. CDR1 and CDR2 (germline): SQVTM, ANQGSEA. V was pared by 4 bases and J by 5 bases, with 8 bases of the junction left unmatched. There are 14 residues in the CDR3. The CDR3 DNA follows: TGCAGCGTTGGATTACTAGCGGGATGGAACGAGCAGTACTTC. This codes for CSVGLLAGWNEQYF.

This clonotype has only a few counts. The chain recombines TRBV7-2 with TRBJ2-7, with 7 nucleotides matching TRBD2. The CDR3 has 16 residues. The germline V gene has CDR1 SGHTA and CDR2 FQGNSA. The V segment lost 5 bases and the J segment 3 bases; nucleotides outside the gene matches: 13. CDR3 region: CASSDRDYTSHYEQYF. In DNA form, the CDR3 reads TGTGCCAGCAGCGACCGGGACTACACATCGCACTACGAGCAGTACTTC.

This clonotype has a count of ten or more. The chain combines TRBV20-1 with TRBJ2-5; D is tentatively TRBD1 or TRBD2 (5 bases each). The germline V gene encodes CDR1 DFQATT and CDR2 SNEGSKA (reference sequence). This CDR3 comprises 13 residues. Trimming took 6 bases from V and 6 from J, leaving 17 bases between them. Here the CDR3 reads CSAWDGVTKTQYF. The CDR3 coding sequence is TGCAGTGCATGGGACGGAGTTACAAAGACCCAGTACTTC.

There are a few counts of this clonotype. The chain has TRBV5-1 and TRBJ2-3, with no clear D. V was cut by 7 bases and J by 6 bases, with 9 bases left in between. The CDR3 sequence is 11 residues long. The V gene's germline CDR1 is SGHRS and CDR2 YFSETQ. This chain's CDR3 is CASGVSDTQYF. The CDR3 nucleotides read TGCGCCAGCGGGGTAAGCGATACGCAGTATTTT.

This clonotype has just a few counts. CDR3 sequence reads: CSARDPRVLYEQYF. The CDR3 region has the DNA TGCAGTGCTAGAGATCCCAGGGTCCTATACGAGCAGTACTTC. This chain joins TRBV20-1 and TRBJ2-7; the D gene is possibly TRBD1 (5 bases). Trimming took 0 bases from V and 4 from J, leaving 13 bases between them. This CDR3 contains 14 residues. Per germline, CDR1 DFQATT and CDR2 SNEGSKA (reference sequence).

This clonotype showed up many times. The V and J genes are TRBV20-1 and TRBJ2-7; tentative D call: TRBD2 (5 bases). V dropped 5 bases and J dropped 1 base, with 15 bases sitting between them. Germline-derived CDR1 and CDR2 are DFQATT and SNEGSKA (reference sequence). The CDR3 has 14 residues. CDR3 in amino acids: CSAWTPRDSYEQYF. The DNA for the CDR3 is TGCAGTGCTTGGACTCCACGCGATTCCTACGAGCAGTACTTC.